This T cell receptor beta chain was sequenced during a study of blood T cell repertoires in COVID-19. Clones were sequenced by immunoSEQ multiplex PCR, and TCRdb holds only the in-frame ones, with some missing. The table lists approximately 190,000 clones, about nine tenths of them singletons. The CDR3 loop spans 15 amino acids. Looked up from germline, CDR1 is MNHNS and CDR2 is SASEGT. V lost 2 bases and J lost 4, with 11 bases in between. The rearrangement uses TRBV6-1 and TRBJ1-4; D remains unclear. This sequence originates from a man older than 75 with acute or convalescent COVID-19. Sample: peripheral blood. In DNA form, the CDR3 reads TGTGCCAGCAGTGAAAGAGGGAACCTTAATGAAAAACTGTTTTTT. Amino acids: CASSERGNLNEKLFF.